This is a list of T cell receptor beta chains from one sample in a study of T cells in localized non-small cell lung cancer. Produced via immunoSEQ multiplex PCR; TCRdb's table is partial and in-frame only. This table has some 22,000 clones, roughly 87% appearing once. Here the sequenced sample was peripheral blood, taken before any cancer treatment. Receptor source: a male donor older than 55 with stage I squamous cell lung carcinoma. The conserved cysteine and the conserved F or W are not part of the CDR3 here.

TRBJ1-4 12 TRBV2 ASRLTAQNEKLF
TRBJ2-2 14 TRBV18 ASSPRLAANTGELF
TRBJ2-7 13 TRBV11-2 ASSLGGLSSYEQY
TRBJ2-3 15 TRBV7-2 ASSAAGTSGGAGTQY
TRBJ2-7 12 TRBV6-1 ASSDFRGSGEQY
TRBJ1-1 12 TRBV25-1 ASSEYLGNTEAF
TRBJ1-3 12 TRBV29-1 SVADRASGNTIY
TRBJ2-5 12 TRBV7-9 ASSLRAGQETQY
TRBJ2-7 9 TRBV20-1 SASTAYEQY
TRBJ1-2 11 TRBV5-5 ASSLESRYGYT
TRBJ1-2 13 TRBV6-5 ASKPPQGLRGGYT
TRBJ1-2 10 TRBV6-5 ASSYSTAVTF
TRBJ2-5 12 TRBV7-2 ASSLEAFPGTQY
TRBJ2-1 13 TRBV5-8 ASSIGQSSYNEQF
TRBJ1-2 14 TRBV9 ASSVATGGAGYGYT
TRBJ1-1 12 TRBV7-3 ASSLTGVDTEAF
TRBJ2-7 11 TRBV7-3 ASSLNRVNEQY
TRBJ1-1 13 TRBV11-1 ASSSGPSMDTEAF
TRBJ1-2 11 TRBV6-1 ASSEGPRNGYT
TRBJ1-3 12 TRBV29-1 SVVAGPSGNTIY
TRBJ2-5 16 TRBV4-1 ASSQTNGLAGGRETQY
TRBJ2-5 12 TRBV25-1 ASSVRTAQETQY
TRBJ2-4 10 TRBV5-4 ASSLEQNIQY